A selection of T cell receptor beta chains follows, all from one sample in a study of blood T cell repertoires in COVID-19. The data were produced by immunoSEQ multiplex PCR, yet TCRdb's version contains in-frame clones alone and is incomplete. The sample has some 210,000 clones, 84% seen once. Sequencing used peripheral blood. The source of these receptors is a woman in her fifties or sixties with active or convalescent COVID-19. CDR3s include the opening cysteine and the closing phenylalanine or tryptophan. D genes are given only for firm matches. A clone size is listed for some rows: how often the clone was seen (once, few, many), or a class if it is expanded.

>TRBJ2-7|.|.|TRBV3-1/TRBV3-2
CASSLPETPPLF
TGTGCCAGCAGCCTGCCGGAGACCCCCCCTCTCTTC
>TRBJ1-1|TRBD1|once|TRBV5-1
CASSQTGANTEAFF
TGCGCCAGCAGCCAGACAGGGGCGAACACTGAAGCTTTCTTT
>TRBJ2-3|TRBD2|.|TRBV4-2
CASSQDRGAGGTDTQYF
TGTGCCAGCAGCCAAGATCGAGGAGCGGGAGGCACAGATACGCAGTATTTT
>TRBJ2-6|.|.|TRBV9
CASSVGQVSGANVLTF
TGTGCCAGCAGCGTAGGACAGGTCTCTGGGGCCAACGTCCTGACTTTC
>TRBJ2-7|TRBD2|.|TRBV10-3
CAISESAGGAYEQYF
TGTGCCATCAGTGAGTCTGCGGGGGGGGCCTACGAGCAGTACTTC
>TRBJ2-1|.|few|TRBV24-1
CATSNFAGDEQFF
TGTGCCACCAGTAACTTCGCGGGCGATGAGCAGTTCTTC
>TRBJ1-5|.|once|TRBV14
CASSQAGDQPQHF
TGTGCCAGCAGCCAAGCAGGGGATCAGCCCCAGCATTTT
>TRBJ1-2|.|.|TRBV11-3
CASSSGGGRGPYNYGYTF
TGTGCCAGCAGCTCGGGCGGGGGCAGGGGCCCCTATAACTATGGCTACACCTTC
>TRBJ2-2|TRBD2|.|TRBV5-1
CASALAGAGELFF
TGCGCCAGCGCACTAGCGGGGGCCGGGGAGCTGTTTTTT
>TRBJ1-5|.|once|TRBV2
CASRQAPFNQPQHF
TGTGCCAGCAGACAGGCGCCCTTCAATCAGCCCCAGCATTTT
>TRBJ1-1|.|.|TRBV7-2
CASSLEQGPNTEAFF
TGTGCCAGCAGCTTAGAACAGGGACCCAACACTGAAGCTTTCTTT
>TRBJ2-3|TRBD2|.|TRBV19
CASSMTGRGTDTQYF
TGTGCCAGTAGTATGACCGGGAGGGGGACAGATACGCAGTATTTT
>TRBJ2-1|TRBD1|.|TRBV9
CASSPQGLYNEQFF
TGTGCCAGCAGCCCACAGGGGCTCTACAATGAGCAGTTCTTC
>TRBJ1-6|TRBD1|.|TRBV4-1
CASSQGTGRWGNSPLHF
TGCGCCAGCAGCCAAGGGACAGGTCGCTGGGGTAATTCACCCCTCCACTTT
>TRBJ1-3|.|.|TRBV12-3/TRBV12-4
CASSQGNTIYF
TGTGCCAGCAGTCAGGGAAACACCATATATTTT
>TRBJ1-2|.|.|TRBV14
CASSSQRGDGYTF
TGTGCCAGCAGCTCCCAACGGGGGGATGGCTACACCTTC
>TRBJ1-4|.|.|TRBV2
CASSAGRNEKLFF
TGTGCCAGCAGTGCAGGCCGTAATGAAAAACTGTTTTTT
>TRBJ1-2|.|few|TRBV5-1
CASSLEFVNGYTF
TGCGCCAGCAGCTTGGAATTTGTAAATGGCTACACCTTC
>TRBJ2-5|TRBD1|.|TRBV2
CASNQQGVLETQYF
TGTGCCAGCAATCAACAGGGGGTTTTAGAGACCCAGTACTTC
>TRBJ2-1|TRBD2|.|TRBV9
CASSTSGTSFPSYNEQFF
TGTGCCAGCAGCACCTCCGGGACTAGCTTTCCCTCCTACAATGAGCAGTTCTTC
>TRBJ2-7|.|.|TRBV7-9
CASSSSPRSTTGEQYF
TGTGCCAGCAGCTCTAGCCCCCGCAGCACTACCGGCGAGCAGTACTTC
>TRBJ1-2|.|few|TRBV21-1
CASTGGKGHGVYGYTF
TGTGCCAGCACTGGGGGGAAAGGCCACGGGGTCTATGGCTACACCTTC
>TRBJ1-1|.|few|TRBV19
CASSTLLKRERDTEAFF
TGTGCCAGTAGTACTCTCCTCAAGAGGGAGCGTGACACTGAAGCTTTCTTT
>TRBJ2-5|.|.|TRBV28
CASSATGRETQYF
TGTGCCAGCAGTGCAACAGGGCGGGAGACCCAGTACTTC
>TRBJ1-6|.|.|TRBV5-4
CASSLDRWNSPLHF
TGTGCCAGCAGCTTGGACAGGTGGAATTCACCCCTCCACTTT
>TRBJ1-6|.|.|TRBV19
CASSGVGGRKNSPLHF
TGTGCCAGTAGTGGGGTGGGAGGAAGAAAGAATTCACCCCTCCACTTT
>TRBJ1-1|.|.|TRBV7-9
CASSLVLGAGTEAFF
TGTGCCAGCAGCTTAGTCCTGGGGGCTGGCACTGAAGCTTTCTTT
>TRBJ1-2|.|.|TRBV5-1
CASSPLSDKNYGYTF
TGCGCCAGCAGCCCGCTTTCCGACAAGAACTATGGCTACACCTTC
>TRBJ2-2|.|.|TRBV7-9
CASSRPRTGVPGELFF
TGTGCCAGCAGCCGCCCTCGGACGGGGGTCCCCGGGGAGCTGTTTTTT
>TRBJ2-1|.|.|TRBV18
CASSLLTGTYNEQFF
TGTGCCAGCTCACTACTCACCGGGACTTACAATGAGCAGTTCTTC
>TRBJ2-7|.|.|TRBV6-5
CASRPDKYEQYF
TGTGCCAGCAGACCAGACAAGTACGAGCAGTACTTC
>TRBJ2-1|TRBD2|.|TRBV6-5
CASSRGGVREQFF
TGTGCCAGCAGTCGCGGGGGGGTCCGAGAGCAGTTCTTC
>TRBJ2-7|TRBD2|.|TRBV5-6
CASSLPGVAGFHEQYF
TGTGCCAGCAGCTTACCCGGGGTAGCGGGATTCCACGAGCAGTACTTC
>TRBJ1-1|.|once|TRBV7-9
CASSPWGGGNTEAFF
TGTGCCAGCAGCCCATGGGGGGGTGGGAACACTGAAGCTTTCTTT
>TRBJ2-3|.|few|TRBV1
CTTPPGLAGGRDTDTQYF
TGCACCACTCCGCCGGGACTAGCGGGGGGCAGGGACACAGATACGCAGTATTTT
>TRBJ2-1|.|.|TRBV12-5
CASGLTEDEQFF
TGTGCTAGTGGTTTGACAGAAGATGAGCAGTTCTTC
>TRBJ1-2|.|few|TRBV24-1
CATSDTGLTGDGYTF
TGTGCCACCAGTGATACGGGGTTAACGGGAGATGGCTACACCTTC
>TRBJ2-1|TRBD2|many|TRBV7-9
CASSSLAGVYNEQFF
TGTGCCAGCAGCTCACTAGCGGGAGTATACAATGAGCAGTTCTTC
>TRBJ2-7|TRBD2|.|TRBV7-2
CASSLDGGSGDEQYF
TGTGCCAGCAGCTTAGATGGCGGGAGCGGTGACGAGCAGTACTTC
>TRBJ2-7|TRBD2|.|TRBV3-1/TRBV3-2
CASSQGHSGAYEQYF
TGTGCCAGCAGCCAAGGCCATAGCGGGGCTTACGAGCAGTACTTC
>TRBJ2-1|.|few|TRBV5-5
CASSLVGKGKEQFF
TGTGCCAGCAGCTTGGTTGGAAAGGGGAAGGAGCAGTTCTTC
>TRBJ2-1|.|.|TRBV11-2
CASSLDGSGDEQFF
TGTGCCAGCAGCTTAGACGGGAGTGGGGATGAGCAGTTCTTC
>TRBJ2-6|TRBD1|.|TRBV5-6
CASSLGQGVSGANVLTF
TGTGCCAGCAGCTTGGGGCAGGGGGTCTCTGGGGCCAACGTCCTGACTTTC
>TRBJ1-4|TRBD1|.|TRBV7-2
CASSQAAGGTVMTNEKLFF
TGTGCCAGCAGCCAGGCGGCAGGGGGTACGGTTATGACTAATGAAAAACTGTTTTTT
>TRBJ2-2|TRBD1|.|TRBV5-1
CASSLWAGGATGELFF
TGCGCCAGCAGCTTGTGGGCAGGGGGCGCAACCGGGGAGCTGTTTTTT
>TRBJ1-3|.|.|TRBV28
CASSNGGTSGNTIYF
TGTGCCAGCAGTAACGGGGGGACCTCTGGAAACACCATATATTTT
>TRBJ1-3|.|.|TRBV4-1
CASSQPSRRAYGPIYF
TGCGCCAGCAGCCAACCATCGAGGAGGGCTTACGGGCCCATATATTTT
>TRBJ1-5|.|.|TRBV3-1/TRBV3-2
CASSLNNQPQHF
TGTGCCAGCAGCCTTAACAATCAGCCCCAGCATTTT
>TRBJ2-4|TRBD2|.|TRBV29-1
CSATSGEAKNIQYF
TGCAGCGCAACTAGCGGAGAAGCCAAAAACATTCAGTACTTC
>TRBJ2-5|TRBD1|.|TRBV29-1
CSVGWDRGSETQYF
TGCAGCGTGGGTTGGGACAGGGGGTCCGAGACCCAGTACTTC
>TRBJ2-3|.|.|TRBV6-5
CASSTRTRTDTQYF
TGTGCCAGCAGTACTCGCACGAGGACAGATACGCAGTATTTT
>TRBJ1-3|TRBD1|once|TRBV2
CASIEGQGGGNTIYF
TGTGCCAGCATTGAGGGACAGGGGGGCGGAAACACCATATATTTT
>TRBJ1-6|TRBD1|once|TRBV5-4
CASSLGTGELMLSPLHF
TGTGCCAGCAGCTTGGGGACAGGGGAACTTATGCTTTCACCCCTCCACTTT
>TRBJ2-1|TRBD1|.|TRBV7-3
CASSSRGQGPDEQFF
TGTGCCAGCAGCTCCCGGGGACAGGGTCCCGATGAGCAGTTCTTC
>TRBJ1-5|.|.|TRBV9
CASSQGSQPQHF
TGTGCCAGCAGTCAGGGAAGTCAGCCCCAGCATTTT